These 25 T cell receptor beta chains originate from one sample sequenced in a study of T cells after yellow fever vaccination. MiXCR was run by TCRdb on the 5' RACE reads, yielding one entry per CDR3 protein. The sample records 350,000 or so distinct CDR3 sequences, 8% to 9.5% being singletons. Sequenced material: PBMCs, taken around 45 days after the first yellow fever vaccination. The receptor source for this set is a man between 18 and 35 years old who received the YFV17D yellow fever vaccine.

In its sample, this clonotype was seen a few times. The CDR3 DNA is TGCGCCAGCAGCTTACAGGGGTCGAGCACTGAAGCTTTCTTT. It specifies CASSLQGSSTEAFF. This chain connects TRBV5-1 to TRBJ1-1, with 7 bases fitting TRBD1. Trimming removed 2 bases from V and 4 bases from J; junction bases left unmatched: 5. The germline gives CDR1 SGHRS, CDR2 YFSETQ. This CDR3 is built from 14 residues.

The chain links TRBV4-3 to TRBJ1-3, with no clear D. CDR1 and CDR2 (germline): LGHNA, YSLEER. Trimming took off 1 base at V and 5 bases at J, with 18 bases between the two ends. This CDR3 has 17 residues. The CDR3: CASSQASSPVPRNTIYF. The CDR3 region has the DNA TGCGCCAGCAGCCAAGCTTCATCCCCAGTTCCCCGAAACACCATATATTTT.

The chain uses TRBV12-3 or TRBV12-4 and TRBJ1-2; TRBD1 is a possible D gene (5 bases). The CDR3 length is 13 residues. V was clipped by 5 bases and J by 2 bases, with 9 bases between them. The CDR3 loop reads CASSHRDNYGYTF. As DNA, the CDR3 is TGTGCCAGCAGTCACCGGGACAACTATGGCTACACCTTC.

The chain has TRBV5-1 and TRBJ1-4; D uncertain. This CDR3 region has 15 residues. Germline V CDR1 and CDR2: SGHRS, YFSETQ. V lost 2 bases and J lost 2, with 10 bases in between. The CDR3 coding sequence is TGCGCCAGCAGCTTCGGGGAAGGCACTAATGAAAAACTGTTTTTT. This encodes CASSFGEGTNEKLFF.

The V call is TRBV4-1, the J call TRBJ2-4, with TRBD1 as a possible D gene (5 bases). Per germline, CDR1 MGHRA and CDR2 YSYEKL. CDR3 length equals 19 residues. V lost 0 bases to trimming and J lost 1 base, with 19 bases between them. The CDR3 region is CASSQDNRIFGRAKNIQYF. CDR3 DNA sequence: TGCGCCAGCAGCCAAGATAACAGGATCTTCGGTAGGGCCAAAAACATTCAGTACTTC.

This clonotype came up a few times. The V call is TRBV4-2, the J call TRBJ1-5; D remains unclear. Germline lookup yields CDR1 LGHNA and CDR2 YNFKEQ. Trimming took off 3 bases at V and 1 base at J, with 4 bases between the two ends. The CDR3 is 13 amino acids. The DNA of the CDR3 is TGTGCCAGCAGCCAGGTCAGCAATCAGCCCCAGCATTTT. It encodes CASSQVSNQPQHF.

This rearrangement joins TRBV5-1 to TRBJ2-5; D tentatively reads TRBD1 or TRBD2 (5 bases each). The CDR3 sequence is 16 residues long. Germline CDR1 is SGHRS and CDR2 is YFSETQ. With 0 bases removed from V and 2 bases from J, the gap between germline ends came to 14 bases. The CDR3 sequence is CASSLGSGRAQETQYF. Here the CDR3 DNA reads TGCGCCAGCAGCTTGGGTTCAGGGAGAGCTCAAGAGACCCAGTACTTC.

The CDR3 region has the DNA TGTGCCAGCAGCTTCGGACTAACACCTCAGGGGCGAGAGACCCAGTACTTC. Its protein is CASSFGLTPQGRETQYF. The chain uses TRBV7-2 and TRBJ2-5; TRBD1 or TRBD2 may be the D gene (6 bases each). The V gene's germline CDR1 is SGHTA and CDR2 FQGNSA. The ends were cut back, 3 bases at V and 4 bases at J, with 21 bases in the middle. The CDR3 runs 17 residues.

The chain is built from TRBV9 and TRBJ1-2; D unresolved. Trimming stripped 2 bases from V and 5 bases from J, with 7 bases between. The CDR3 totals 12 residues. Germline V gene data show CDR1 as SGDLS and CDR2 as YYNGEE. CDR3 DNA sequence: TGTGCCAGCAGCGTTGGTTCTTATGGCTACACCTTC. This gives the protein CASSVGSYGYTF.

This clonotype was seen more than once but under ten times. V gene TRBV10-2 combines with J gene TRBJ2-1; 12 bases map to TRBD2. CDR1 WSHSY and CDR2 SAAADI come from the germline V gene. CDR3 length: 14 residues. After removal of 5 bases from V and 7 bases from J, the junction contained 3 bases not matched to a gene. In nucleotides, the CDR3 is TGCGCCAGCAGTAGACTAGCGGGGGCGAATGAGCAGTTCTTC. Its translation: CASSRLAGANEQFF.

The chain recombines TRBV7-3 with TRBJ2-2, with TRBD1 matching over 11 bases. Losses at the gene ends were 4 bases for V and 5 bases for J; bases not matched to a gene: 6. Germline V lookup: CDR1 SGHTA, CDR2 FQGTGA. CDR3 length: 16 amino acids. CDR3 sequence: CASSSTGTGGTGELFF. For the CDR3, the DNA is TGTGCCAGCAGCTCTACCGGGACAGGGGGAACCGGGGAGCTGTTTTTT.

CDR3 sequence (DNA): TGCAGTGCTAGGACTAGCGCGGAGACCCAGTACTTC. This encodes CSARTSAETQYF. The rearrangement uses TRBV20-1 and TRBJ2-5; 8 bases line up with TRBD2. There are 12 residues in the CDR3. Germline CDR1 is DFQATT and CDR2 is SNEGSKA (reference sequence). With V trimmed by 3 bases and J by 5 bases, 2 bases remained unmatched.

The CDR3 spells CASSRALYGYTF. The CDR3 DNA follows: TGTGCCAGCTCCCGGGCCCTCTATGGCTACACCTTC. The chain couples TRBV18 to TRBJ1-2; D uncertain. The germline V gene encodes CDR1 KGHSH and CDR2 LQKENI. The V and J ends lost 6 bases and 4 bases respectively, with 9 bases between them. The length of the CDR3 is 12 residues.

Only a few counts were recorded for this clonotype. The V and J genes are TRBV20-1 and TRBJ2-1; D may correspond to TRBD1 or TRBD2 (5 bases each). V was pared by 5 bases and J by 5 bases, with 13 bases between. CDR1 and CDR2 from the germline V gene are DFQATT and SNEGSKA (reference sequence). The CDR3 loop spans 13 amino acids. This chain's CDR3 is CSAFRDPDNEQFF. CDR3 in DNA: TGCAGTGCTTTCCGGGACCCGGACAATGAGCAGTTCTTC.

In this sample, this clonotype turned up many times. The chain links TRBV7-8 to TRBJ2-7; a possible D gene is TRBD2 (6 bases). The ends were cut back, 2 bases at V and 3 bases at J, with 14 bases in the middle. Germline V CDR1 and CDR2: SGHVS, FQNEAQ. This CDR3 has 15 amino acids. The CDR3 is CASSLRSGRNYEQYF. The DNA for the CDR3 is TGTGCCAGCAGCTTACGTAGCGGACGAAACTACGAGCAGTACTTC.

This clonotype was found a few times. The chain is built from TRBV28 and TRBJ2-5; 7 bases match TRBD2. This CDR3 has 14 amino acids. Trimming cost V 5 bases and J 3 bases; bases outside gene matches: 6. Germline V lookup: CDR1 MDHEN, CDR2 SYDVKM. Here the CDR3 reads CASSPTGTKETQYF. The CDR3 bases are TGTGCCAGCAGTCCAACCGGGACTAAAGAGACCCAGTACTTC. Supplemented by reference TRBV28 and TRBJ2-5, the full variable domain reads DVKVTQSSRYLVKRTGEKVFLECVQDMDHENMFWYRQDPGLGLRLIYFSYDVKMKEKGDIPEGYSVSREKKERFSLILESASTNQTSMYLCASSPTGTKETQYFGPGTRLLVL.

The genes are TRBV12-3 or TRBV12-4 and TRBJ1-1; maybe TRBD1 (5 bases). The CDR3 runs to 14 residues. The V end lost 2 bases, the J end lost 0 bases, and 7 bases lay between the germline ends. This CDR3 is CASSLWGVNTEAFF. CDR3 DNA: TGTGCCAGCAGTTTATGGGGGGTGAACACTGAAGCTTTCTTT.

The chain recombines TRBV5-1 with TRBJ2-2; the match to TRBD2 covers 10 bases. Germline CDR1 and CDR2: SGHRS and YFSETQ. CDR3 length: 17 residues. V was pared by 3 bases and J by 5 bases, with 10 bases of the junction left unmatched. CDR3 sequence: CASSSIELAGNTGELFF. CDR3 nucleotides: TGCGCCAGCAGCTCGATCGAACTAGCGGGAAATACCGGGGAGCTGTTTTTT.

This clonotype turned up a few times. The chain combines TRBV20-1 with TRBJ1-4; the D is unclear. Germline CDR1 and CDR2: DFQATT and SNEGSKA (reference sequence). The CDR3 contains 13 residues. Trimming shortened V by 4 bases and J by 5 bases, and 11 bases separated the two germline ends. CDR3 coding DNA: TGCAGTGCTACTCCAAGTGCGAATGAAAAACTGTTTTTT. Translated, it gives CSATPSANEKLFF.

This clonotype has only a few counts. The CDR3 loop reads CASSQEVSGLYEQYF. DNA of the CDR3: TGCGCCAGCAGCCAAGAGGTTAGCGGATTGTACGAGCAGTACTTC. The V call is TRBV4-3, the J call TRBJ2-7; possible D gene TRBD2, 6 bases. The CDR3 totals 15 residues. Germline CDR1 reads LGHNA; CDR2 reads YSLEER. V lost 0 bases and J 4 bases, leaving 13 bases between the germline ends.

The chain uses TRBV5-1 and TRBJ1-3, with D tentatively TRBD1 (6 bases). The germline V and J ends were trimmed by 3 bases and 4 bases, with 20 bases remaining between them. The CDR3 consists of 17 residues. The V gene's germline CDR1 is SGHRS and CDR2 YFSETQ. Here the CDR3 reads CASSWDWTAIMGNTIYF. Here the CDR3 DNA reads TGCGCCAGCAGCTGGGATTGGACAGCGATTATGGGAAACACCATATATTTT.

This clonotype was observed a handful of times. The chain uses TRBV10-3 and TRBJ2-3, with 8 bases matching TRBD2. With V trimmed by 8 bases and J by 0 bases, 10 bases remained unmatched. CDR1 is ENHRY and CDR2 is SYGVKD in the germline V gene. CDR3 length: 16 residues. The CDR3 reads CAIQRGPSGSTDTQYF. The CDR3 DNA reads as TGTGCCATCCAGCGGGGGCCTTCAGGAAGCACAGATACGCAGTATTTT.

This clonotype was picked up a small number of times. The chain uses TRBV5-5 and TRBJ2-3; D not resolved. This CDR3 region has 14 residues. The V and J ends lost 3 bases and 2 bases respectively, with 10 bases between them. CDR1 is SGHKS, CDR2 YYEKEE, per germline (reference sequence). The CDR3 reads CASSSDGYTDTQYF. Written as DNA, the CDR3 is TGTGCCAGCAGCTCGGACGGATACACAGATACGCAGTATTTT.

The genes are TRBV7-2 and TRBJ2-3; 9 nucleotides align to TRBD1. CDR1 is SGHTA and CDR2 is FQGNSA in the germline V gene. This CDR3 comprises 15 residues. Trimming removed 4 bases from V and 3 bases from J; junction bases left unmatched: 5. This chain's CDR3 is CASSSTGGATDTQYF. The CDR3 bases are TGTGCCAGCAGCTCTACAGGGGGCGCGACAGATACGCAGTATTTT.

The table lists this clonotype with a few counts. This chain connects TRBV2 to TRBJ2-1; 8 positions agree with TRBD1. V lost 3 bases and J lost 3; bases outside the gene matches: 4. In germline, CDR1 is SNHLY, CDR2 FYNNEI. This CDR3 contains 15 residues. In DNA form, the CDR3 reads TGTGCCAGCAGTGAGTTCGGGACAGGCTACAATGAGCAGTTCTTC. The encoded protein is CASSEFGTGYNEQFF.